Presented here are 6 T cell receptor beta chains from one specimen sequenced in a study of cytomegalovirus exposure and HLA in healthy donors. Researchers ran the PCR with 60 Vbeta and 13 Jbeta primers. Profiling relied on immunoSEQ multiplex PCR, and the TCRdb table lists in-frame clones only, not all of them. The repertoire includes over 85,000 clones, 75% to 80% of them detected once, and roughly 1.2% sits in the top ten. Material for sequencing was PBMCs. Every receptor here comes from a woman aged 30 to 39 in good health and CMV-seronegative.

This rearrangement joins TRBV6-5 to TRBJ1-1; D unclear. The CDR3 extends over 13 amino acids. Germline V CDR1 and CDR2: MNHEY, SVGAGI. V was shortened by 7 bases and J by 1 base, with 10 bases between the two germline ends. This CDR3 is CASTLRWNTEAFF. The CDR3, as DNA: TGTGCCAGCACCTTACGGTGGAACACTGAAGCTTTCTTT.

The chain links TRBV6-4 to TRBJ2-6; 7 bases fit TRBD2. Germline V gene sequence: CDR1 MRHNA, CDR2 SNTAGT. This CDR3 region has 19 residues. The junction had 12 bases not matched to a gene; V was cut back by 4 bases and J by 0 bases. The CDR3 sequence is CASSARPGLTNSGANVLTF. Here the CDR3 DNA reads TGTGCCAGCAGTGCGCGTCCGGGACTAACTAACTCTGGGGCCAACGTCCTGACTTTC.

The rearrangement joins TRBV28 to TRBJ2-7; a possible D gene is TRBD2 (7 bases). Germline-derived CDR1 and CDR2 are MDHEN and SYDVKM. This CDR3 spans 15 amino acids. The V gene lost 6 bases and the J gene lost 2 bases, with 17 bases spanning the gap. As DNA, the CDR3 is TGTGCCAGCAGGACGCAGGGGAGGGCCGCCTACGAGCAGTACTTC. This sequence encodes CASRTQGRAAYEQYF.

The rearrangement links TRBV21-1 to TRBJ2-7; TRBD2, the table's D call, lacks a check against the DNA. TRBV21-1 counts as a pseudogene. This CDR3 contains 16 residues. CDR3 nucleotides: TGTGCCAGCAGAAAGAGGGGCGGGATCCTCTCCTACGAGCAGTACTTC. Translating gives CASRKRGGILSYEQYF.

This chain links TRBV5-6 with TRBJ2-3, with D possibly matching TRBD2 (5 bases). Germline CDR1 SGHDT, CDR2 YYEEEE. The CDR3 runs 14 residues. Trimming pared 4 bases from V and 2 bases from J, leaving 11 bases between. Written as DNA, the CDR3 is TGTGCCAGCAGCCCGGGATTGATCACAGATACGCAGTATTTT. Amino acids: CASSPGLITDTQYF. The full variable domain, in which reference TRBV5-6 and TRBJ2-3 provide the parts outside the CDR3, is DAGVTQSPTHLIKTRGQQVTLRCSPKSGHDTVSWYQQALGQGPQFIFQYYEEEERQRGNFPDRFSGHQFPNYSSELNVNALLLGDSALYLCASSPGLITDTQYFGPGTRLTVL.

The V call is TRBV28, the J call TRBJ1-5; D is possibly TRBD1 (5 bases). CDR1 and CDR2 (germline): MDHEN, SYDVKM. This CDR3 has 15 amino acids. Trimming pared 7 bases from V and 1 base from J, leaving 14 bases between. The CDR3 reads CASKTDGASNQPQHF. The CDR3 nucleotides are TGTGCCAGCAAGACAGACGGTGCCAGCAATCAGCCCCAGCATTTT.